Below, one TCR beta chain is given with its context. Antigen unknown. Primers included in the PCR were 60 Vbeta and 13 Jbeta primers. The data were produced by immunoSEQ multiplex PCR, yet TCRdb's version contains in-frame clones alone and is incomplete. This table holds roughly 130,000 clones, over 60% found once. The data originate from a study of cytomegalovirus exposure and HLA in healthy donors. Study details: Samples from HLA-typed donors yielded approximately 88 million unique TCRs in an early data release.

The trim removed 3 bases at V and 8 bases at J, leaving 10 bases unmatched. The CDR3 length is 14 residues. CDR1 is SGDLS and CDR2 is YYNGEE in the germline V gene. Study-wide results and caveats: Being productive about 87% or about 30% of the time was typical of most TCR beta V segments in an earlier analysis.

The chain joins TRBV9 to TRBJ1-2; 7 bases are a match to TRBD1. This sequence originates from a young man in good health and CMV-seronegative. Sequencing was performed on PBMCs. Here the CDR3 reads CASSARDSDGGYTF. Here the CDR3 DNA reads TGTGCCAGCAGCGCCCGGGACAGCGATGGGGGCTACACCTTC.